These T cell receptor beta chains were read from a single sample in a study of T cell responses to AZD1222 COVID-19 vaccine. The method was immunoSEQ multiplex PCR; TCRdb's version includes in-frame clones alone and lacks a portion of them. The repertoire consists of roughly 100,000 clones, with 75% to 90% occurring once and the leading ten covering 35% to 50%. Material: peripheral blood, obtained 28 days after the second AZD1222 dose. Every receptor here comes from an adult who received the AZD1222 COVID-19 vaccine. Each CDR3 is given with its conserved first and last residue. D genes are given only for firm matches. Some rows have no size entry. The others give once, few or many, or a class for an expanded clone.

V gene,clone size,D gene,CDR3 length,J gene,CDR3 protein,CDR3 DNA
TRBV19,-,TRBD1,16,TRBJ2-7,CASSPRQGVGRYEQYF,TGTGCCAGTAGTCCCAGACAGGGGGTAGGGAGGTACGAGCAGTACTTC
TRBV2,once,-,15,TRBJ2-2,CASRRNLVATGELFF,TGTGCCAGCCGCCGAAACTTGGTAGCGACCGGGGAGCTGTTTTTT
TRBV25-1,-,-,15,TRBJ2-3,CASSEFSGGIDTQYF,TGTGCCAGCAGTGAATTTAGTGGTGGGATAGATACGCAGTATTTT
TRBV7-3,-,-,13,TRBJ2-7,CASSLWAGFEQYF,TGTGCCAGCAGCTTGTGGGCGGGGTTCGAGCAGTACTTC
TRBV7-2,-,TRBD2,18,TRBJ2-5,CASSLGLAGGGPQETQYF,TGTGCCAGCAGCTTAGGGCTAGCGGGAGGAGGACCCCAGGAGACCCAGTACTTC
TRBV7-8,-,-,14,TRBJ2-5,CASSLNPSQETQYF,TGTGCCAGCAGCTTAAATCCGAGCCAAGAGACCCAGTACTTC
TRBV19,-,-,14,TRBJ1-1,CASSMWAQGKGAFF,TGTGCCAGTAGTATGTGGGCCCAGGGTAAGGGAGCTTTCTTT
TRBV9,-,-,16,TRBJ2-7,CASSGGRQGASYEQYF,TGTGCCAGCAGCGGGGGGAGGCAGGGAGCCTCCTACGAGCAGTACTTC
TRBV10-3,-,-,17,TRBJ1-1,CAISESIMGQLNTEAFF,TGTGCCATCAGTGAGTCGATAATGGGGCAACTGAACACTGAAGCTTTCTTT
TRBV30,-,-,14,TRBJ1-1,CAWSVEVPNSEAFF,TGTGCCTGGAGTGTCGAAGTCCCCAATTCTGAAGCTTTCTTT
TRBV11-2,-,-,14,TRBJ2-7,CASRMGVSGYEQYF,TGTGCCAGCCGGATGGGAGTTAGCGGCTACGAGCAGTACTTC
TRBV11-2,-,-,16,TRBJ2-6,CASSWGSGAGANVLTF,TGTGCCAGCAGCTGGGGGTCCGGGGCTGGGGCCAACGTCCTGACTTTC
TRBV7-2,-,-,13,TRBJ2-5,CASSLVVGETQYF,TGTGCCAGCAGCTTAGTAGTCGGGGAGACCCAGTACTTC
TRBV5-4,once,TRBD1,14,TRBJ1-1,CASNLDRTGTEAFF,TGTGCCAGCAACCTCGACCGGACAGGCACTGAAGCTTTCTTT
TRBV5-1,-,-,14,TRBJ2-1,CASSPRTGNNEQFF,TGCGCCAGCAGCCCCAGGACGGGTAACAATGAGCAGTTCTTC
TRBV28,-,TRBD1,15,TRBJ1-1,CASSLPSQGATEAFF,TGTGCCAGCAGTTTGCCCTCCCAGGGGGCCACTGAAGCTTTCTTT
TRBV5-7,-,-,17,TRBJ2-7,CASSWRGGPTISYEQYF,TGTGCCAGCAGCTGGAGGGGGGGACCAACCATTTCCTACGAGCAGTACTTC
TRBV5-4,few,-,13,TRBJ2-5,CASSGQGRETQYF,TGTGCCAGCAGCGGGCAGGGCCGGGAGACCCAGTACTTC
TRBV18,-,TRBD2,17,TRBJ2-7,CASSPPLAGGPLDEQYF,TGTGCCAGCTCACCACCGCTAGCGGGAGGGCCTCTCGACGAGCAGTACTTC
TRBV2,-,-,14,TRBJ2-5,CASRAGQAGKTQYF,TGTGCCAGCAGAGCGGGACAGGCGGGGAAGACCCAGTACTTC
TRBV28,-,TRBD1,16,TRBJ1-5,CASSLGRTGGDQPQHF,TGTGCCAGCAGTTTAGGGCGAACAGGGGGCGATCAGCCCCAGCATTTT
TRBV29-1,-,-,15,TRBJ2-3,CSVQIWGTSTDTQYF,TGCAGCGTCCAAATCTGGGGGACTAGCACAGATACGCAGTATTTT
TRBV7-9,-,-,15,TRBJ2-7,CASSLKRISSYEQYF,TGTGCCAGCAGCTTGAAGCGGATTAGCTCCTACGAGCAGTACTTC
TRBV27,-,-,14,TRBJ2-7,CASSDRANSYEQYF,TGTGCCAGCAGTGACAGAGCGAACTCCTACGAGCAGTACTTC
TRBV2,-,-,16,TRBJ1-5,CASSGESGYSNQPQHF,TGTGCCAGCAGTGGGGAGTCGGGGTATAGCAATCAGCCCCAGCATTTT
TRBV2,-,TRBD1,14,TRBJ2-7,CASKGGTGAYEQYF,TGTGCCAGCAAAGGCGGGACAGGGGCCTACGAGCAGTACTTC
TRBV7-2,-,TRBD2,15,TRBJ2-7,CASSLGAGGNYEQYF,TGTGCCAGCAGCTTAGGTGCGGGAGGGAACTACGAGCAGTACTTC
TRBV7-8,-,-,14,TRBJ1-1,CASSLGQMNTEAFF,TGTGCCAGCAGCTTAGGCCAGATGAACACTGAAGCTTTCTTT
TRBV7-9,once,TRBD1,16,TRBJ2-7,CASSLPSGTVSYEQYF,TGTGCCAGCAGCTTACCCTCCGGGACAGTCTCCTACGAGCAGTACTTC
TRBV5-1,-,TRBD1,15,TRBJ1-4,CASSLGTGGNEKLFF,TGCGCCAGCAGCTTGGGGACAGGGGGCAATGAAAAACTGTTTTTT
TRBV6-5,-,TRBD1,13,TRBJ1-2,CASSEGQGASYTF,TGTGCCAGCAGCGAGGGACAGGGCGCGTCCTACACCTTC
TRBV13,few,-,14,TRBJ2-3,CASSVRRSSDTQYF,TGTGCCAGCAGCGTTCGTAGATCTTCGGATACGCAGTATTTT
TRBV7-2,-,-,13,TRBJ2-7,CASSLGRSYEQYF,TGTGCCAGCAGCTTAGGGAGGTCCTACGAGCAGTACTTC
TRBV10-1,-,-,11,TRBJ1-1,CASSLNTEAFF,TGCGCCAGCTCGTTGAACACTGAAGCTTTCTTT
TRBV28,-,TRBD2,15,TRBJ2-7,CASITGASGSYEQYF,TGTGCCAGCATAACCGGGGCTAGCGGGAGCTACGAGCAGTACTTC
TRBV20-1,-,-,11,TRBJ2-7,CSARRGNEQYF,TGCAGTGCTAGACGAGGGAACGAGCAGTACTTC
TRBV20-1,-,-,14,TRBJ1-1,CSASINRDRREAFF,TGCAGTGCGAGTATAAACAGGGACCGTAGAGAAGCTTTCTTT
TRBV7-9,-,TRBD2,15,TRBJ2-7,CASSRLAGETYEQYF,TGTGCCAGCAGCAGACTAGCGGGCGAAACTTACGAGCAGTACTTC
TRBV27,-,-,13,TRBJ1-1,CASSFGLNTEAFF,TGTGCCAGCAGTTTCGGTCTGAACACTGAAGCTTTCTTT
TRBV27,-,TRBD2,20,TRBJ2-6,CASSLGAGQGGLSGANVLTF,TGTGCCAGCAGTTTAGGTGCTGGCCAGGGAGGGCTCTCTGGGGCCAACGTCCTGACTTTC
TRBV27,-,-,15,TRBJ2-7,CASSSPTTSVYEQYF,TGTGCCAGCAGTTCCCCGACTACCTCGGTTTACGAGCAGTACTTC
TRBV2,-,-,14,TRBJ2-3,CASKITRVQDTQYF,TGTGCCAGCAAAATTACCAGGGTGCAAGATACGCAGTATTTT
TRBV6-5,-,-,14,TRBJ2-7,CASSPPGPNDEQYF,TGTGCCAGCAGCCCCCCAGGCCCAAATGACGAGCAGTACTTC
TRBV27,-,-,14,TRBJ1-1,CASSSPWLNTEAFF,TGTGCCAGCAGTTCCCCCTGGTTGAACACTGAAGCTTTCTTT
TRBV10-2,-,-,13,TRBJ2-1,CASTTGGHNEQFF,TGCGCCAGTACGACAGGCGGGCACAATGAGCAGTTCTTC
TRBV5-1,-,-,11,TRBJ2-1,CASSARNEQFF,TGCGCCAGCAGCGCTAGGAATGAGCAGTTCTTC
TRBV7-2,-,TRBD2,14,TRBJ2-7,CASSKGLAGAEQYF,TGTGCCAGCAGCAAGGGACTAGCGGGAGCCGAGCAGTACTTC
TRBV5-1,-,-,16,TRBJ2-2,CASSLGSGTNTGELFF,TGCGCCAGCAGCTTGGGCTCGGGGACGAACACCGGGGAGCTGTTTTTT
TRBV4-2,-,TRBD2,16,TRBJ2-7,CASRLDRTSGPYEQYF,TGTGCCAGCCGTTTAGATCGAACTAGCGGTCCCTACGAGCAGTACTTC
TRBV4-1,-,-,18,TRBJ2-1,CASSQVVGVGVKANEQFF,TGCGCCAGCAGCCAGGTTGTTGGAGTGGGAGTGAAAGCCAATGAGCAGTTCTTC
TRBV5-1,-,TRBD2,18,TRBJ2-5,CASSSGLREGPNQETQYF,TGCGCCAGCAGCTCAGGCCTACGGGAGGGCCCTAACCAAGAGACCCAGTACTTC